This is a list of T cell receptor beta chains from one sample in a study of T-cell memory formation after mild COVID-19. TCRdb itself ran the 5' RACE reads through MiXCR, one entry per CDR3 protein. The profile covers about 49,000 distinct CDR3 sequences, with 7% to 8% appearing a single time and 1.4% taken by the ten largest. The specimen sequenced was PBMCs or a T cell subset sorted from them (not recorded which). All receptors come from a man in his late teens or twenties who had mild COVID-19 (a few samples of this study predate the infection). Cell type and time point are not known. The CDR3 runs from the conserved cysteine through the conserved F or W. The D gene is left open where the match is weak. Expanded clones are given a class, and other clones once, few, many or no size at all.

v_gene,abundance,d_gene,j_gene,CDR3aa,CDR3nt
TRBV5-1,few,TRBD2,TRBJ2-2,CASSILAGGNTGELFF,TGCGCCAGCAGCATACTAGCGGGGGGCAACACCGGGGAGCTGTTTTTT
TRBV12-3/TRBV12-4,many,NA,TRBJ2-6,CASSGSGANVLTF,TGTGCCAGCTCAGGTTCTGGGGCCAACGTCCTGACTTTC
TRBV5-1,few,NA,TRBJ1-3,CASSAQGLGSSGNTIYF,TGCGCCAGCAGCGCGCAGGGGTTAGGGTCCTCTGGAAACACCATATATTTT
TRBV7-2,NA,TRBD2,TRBJ2-2,CASSQLAGNTGELFF,TGTGCCAGCAGCCAACTAGCGGGGAACACCGGGGAGCTGTTTTTT
TRBV12-3/TRBV12-4,many,NA,TRBJ2-3,CASSLSRDTQYF,TGTGCCAGCAGTTTGTCCCGAGATACGCAGTATTTT
TRBV12-3/TRBV12-4,few,NA,TRBJ1-3,CASSLATAPGNTIYF,TGTGCCAGCAGTTTAGCCACCGCTCCTGGAAACACCATATATTTT
TRBV4-3,few,TRBD1,TRBJ1-2,CASSHHGQGGYGYTF,TGCGCCAGCAGCCATCACGGACAGGGAGGCTATGGCTACACCTTC
TRBV5-1,few,NA,TRBJ1-1,CASSLWPQGGRGTEAFF,TGCGCCAGCAGCTTGTGGCCACAGGGTGGCCGGGGCACTGAAGCTTTCTTT
TRBV5-5,NA,NA,TRBJ2-5,CASSFGGQETQYF,TGTGCCAGCAGCTTTGGGGGACAAGAGACCCAGTACTTC
TRBV5-1,few,NA,TRBJ1-6,CASSPQGLGQSPLHF,TGCGCCAGCAGCCCACAGGGCCTGGGACAATCACCCCTCCACTTT
TRBV30,few,TRBD2,TRBJ2-2,CAWTFSGVLTGELFF,TGTGCCTGGACCTTTAGCGGGGTGCTCACCGGGGAGCTGTTTTTT
TRBV7-6,few,TRBD1,TRBJ2-5,CASSLAGTGIGGETQYF,TGTGCCAGCAGCTTAGCCGGGACAGGGATAGGAGGCGAGACCCAGTACTTC
TRBV5-1,many,TRBD1,TRBJ2-7,CASSLGTGLKDEQYF,TGCGCCAGCAGCTTGGGGACAGGCCTTAAGGACGAGCAGTACTTC
TRBV9,few,NA,TRBJ1-1,CASSVDYRTEAFF,TGTGCCAGCAGCGTAGATTACAGAACTGAAGCTTTCTTT
TRBV24-1,many,NA,TRBJ2-2,CETKTGITGELFF,TGTGAAACTAAAACAGGGATCACCGGGGAGCTGTTTTTT
TRBV11-3,many,NA,TRBJ2-3,CASSFDTGDTQYF,TGTGCCAGCAGCTTCGACACAGGGGATACGCAGTATTTT
TRBV12-3/TRBV12-4,few,NA,TRBJ1-2,CASSPGTHYGYTF,TGTGCCAGCAGTCCGGGGACCCACTATGGCTACACCTTC
TRBV7-2,few,NA,TRBJ2-7,CASSLLILGVEQYF,TGTGCCAGCAGCCTATTAATACTGGGCGTCGAGCAGTACTTC
TRBV5-1,NA,TRBD1,TRBJ1-6,CASRGTGATDSPLHF,TGCGCCAGCAGAGGGACAGGGGCAACGGATTCACCCCTCCACTTT
TRBV7-6,NA,TRBD2,TRBJ2-5,CASSLEAGRAGKETQYF,TGTGCCAGCAGCTTAGAAGCAGGCAGAGCGGGGAAAGAGACCCAGTACTTC
TRBV5-5,many,NA,TRBJ2-7,CASSSLPPGKYEQYF,TGTGCCAGCAGCTCCCTGCCCCCCGGGAAGTACGAGCAGTACTTC
TRBV7-9,few,NA,TRBJ1-1,CASSLRGTLNTEAFF,TGTGCCAGCAGCTTGAGGGGGACGCTGAACACTGAAGCTTTCTTT
TRBV11-2,few,TRBD1,TRBJ2-7,CASRPVDRAYYEQYF,TGTGCCAGCAGACCCGTCGACAGGGCCTACTACGAGCAGTACTTC
TRBV5-1,few,TRBD1,TRBJ2-2,CASSFQGDPTGELFF,TGCGCCAGCAGCTTCCAGGGGGATCCCACCGGGGAGCTGTTTTTT
TRBV6-2/TRBV6-3,many,NA,TRBJ2-1,CASTKPGSNEQFF,TGTGCCAGCACCAAACCGGGGAGCAATGAGCAGTTCTTC
TRBV12-3/TRBV12-4,many,NA,TRBJ2-2,CASSFGRVTNTGELFF,TGTGCCAGCAGTTTTGGTAGGGTTACGAACACCGGGGAGCTGTTTTTT
TRBV20-1,few,NA,TRBJ2-5,CSARPDGHGGAQYF,TGCAGTGCTAGGCCTGACGGCCACGGTGGGGCCCAGTACTTC
TRBV10-3,NA,NA,TRBJ2-3,CASHRRSTDTQYF,TGTGCCTCCCACCGTCGCAGCACAGATACGCAGTATTTT
TRBV7-3,many,TRBD2,TRBJ2-3,CASSPGTSSATDTQYF,TGTGCCAGCAGCCCTGGGACTAGCTCGGCAACAGATACGCAGTATTTT
TRBV7-8,few,TRBD1,TRBJ1-3,CASSSYTRGLGNTIYF,TGTGCCAGCAGCTCATACACCAGGGGGCTTGGAAACACCATATATTTT
TRBV6-6,few,NA,TRBJ1-1,CASTLFGTLGDTEAFF,TGTGCCAGCACCCTATTCGGGACACTTGGCGACACTGAAGCTTTCTTT
TRBV5-1,NA,TRBD1,TRBJ2-3,CASSFLTGGTDTQYF,TGCGCCAGCAGCTTCCTGACAGGGGGCACAGATACGCAGTATTTT
TRBV20-1,few,TRBD1,TRBJ1-4,CSACEDRGMEKLFF,TGCAGTGCCTGTGAAGACAGGGGGATGGAAAAACTGTTTTTT
TRBV7-2,NA,TRBD1,TRBJ1-2,CASIGQGSPNYGYTF,TGTGCCAGCATCGGACAGGGGTCCCCTAACTATGGCTACACCTTC
TRBV18,NA,NA,TRBJ1-2,CASSPTLHYGYTF,TGTGCCAGCTCACCGACTCTACACTATGGCTACACCTTC
TRBV12-3/TRBV12-4,NA,TRBD2,TRBJ2-3,CASSRVAGRTDTQYF,TGTGCCAGCAGTCGCGTAGCGGGCCGCACAGATACGCAGTATTTT
TRBV28,NA,NA,TRBJ2-3,CASLSSGKNTQYF,TGTGCCAGCTTGAGTTCAGGGAAAAATACGCAGTATTTT
TRBV5-1,many,NA,TRBJ2-7,CASSRDTYEQYF,TGCGCCAGCAGCCGGGACACCTACGAGCAGTACTTC
TRBV20-1,NA,NA,TRBJ2-5,CSALSSGRGETQYF,TGCAGTGCCCTGAGTTCAGGGCGTGGGGAGACCCAGTACTTC
TRBV4-3,NA,NA,TRBJ2-3,CASSRGTGALGTDTQYF,TGCGCCAGCAGCCGAGGAACGGGGGCCCTCGGCACAGATACGCAGTATTTT
TRBV2,NA,TRBD1,TRBJ1-2,CASNPPTGGHTF,TGTGCCAGCAACCCCCCCACAGGGGGACACACCTTC
TRBV20-1,few,NA,TRBJ1-2,CSAHTRRNYGYTF,TGCAGTGCTCACACCCGGCGGAACTATGGCTACACCTTC
TRBV3-1,few,NA,TRBJ2-2,CASSQGAGTGELFF,TGTGCCAGCAGCCAGGGCGCGGGGACCGGGGAGCTGTTTTTT
TRBV6-2/TRBV6-3,NA,NA,TRBJ2-5,CASIMDTSGTQYF,TGTGCCAGCATTATGGACACGTCGGGGACCCAGTACTTC
TRBV12-3/TRBV12-4,many,NA,TRBJ2-2,CASSWGGGPGLTGELFF,TGTGCCAGCAGTTGGGGCGGAGGGCCAGGCCTAACCGGGGAGCTGTTTTTT
TRBV20-1,many,TRBD1,TRBJ2-5,CSADGTGGIREETQYF,TGCAGTGCAGACGGGACAGGGGGCATTAGAGAAGAGACCCAGTACTTC
TRBV5-1,NA,NA,TRBJ1-1,CASSLGGRTEAFF,TGCGCCAGCAGCCTGGGGGGCCGCACTGAAGCTTTCTTT
TRBV4-2,NA,TRBD2,TRBJ2-3,CASSQAPSSGAGDTQYF,TGTGCCAGCAGCCAAGCGCCTTCGAGCGGGGCCGGAGATACGCAGTATTTT
TRBV7-2,NA,TRBD1,TRBJ2-3,CASRQGQADTQYF,TGTGCCAGTCGACAGGGGCAGGCAGATACGCAGTATTTT
TRBV12-3/TRBV12-4,few,NA,TRBJ2-2,CASSHWVNTGELFF,TGTGCCAGCAGTCATTGGGTGAACACCGGGGAGCTGTTTTTT
TRBV5-1,NA,NA,TRBJ2-1,CASSLGILAVDYNEQFF,TGCGCCAGCAGCTTGGGAATTCTGGCGGTAGATTACAATGAGCAGTTCTTC
TRBV5-1,few,TRBD1,TRBJ2-2,CASSTRQGSTGELFF,TGCGCCAGCAGCACAAGACAGGGGAGCACCGGGGAGCTGTTTTTT
TRBV12-3/TRBV12-4,many,TRBD1,TRBJ1-6,CASRLTGLGSPLHF,TGTGCCAGCAGATTGACAGGGCTGGGTTCACCCCTCCACTTT